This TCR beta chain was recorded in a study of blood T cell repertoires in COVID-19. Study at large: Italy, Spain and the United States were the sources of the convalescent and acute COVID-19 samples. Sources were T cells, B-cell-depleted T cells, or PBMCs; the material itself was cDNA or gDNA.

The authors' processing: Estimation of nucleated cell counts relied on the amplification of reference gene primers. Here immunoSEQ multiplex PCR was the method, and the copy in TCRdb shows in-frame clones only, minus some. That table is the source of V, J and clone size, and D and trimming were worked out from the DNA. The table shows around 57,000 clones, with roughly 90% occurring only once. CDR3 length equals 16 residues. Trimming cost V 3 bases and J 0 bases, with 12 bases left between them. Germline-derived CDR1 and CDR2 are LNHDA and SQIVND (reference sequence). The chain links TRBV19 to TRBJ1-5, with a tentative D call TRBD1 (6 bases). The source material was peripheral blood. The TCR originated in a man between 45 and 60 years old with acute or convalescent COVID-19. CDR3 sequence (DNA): TGTGCCAGTAGTATCCCAGGGGCAAATAGCAATCAGCCCCAGCATTTT. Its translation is CASSIPGANSNQPQHF. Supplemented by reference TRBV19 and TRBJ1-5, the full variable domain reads DGGITQSPKYLFRKEGQNVTLSCEQNLNHDAMYWYRQDPGQGLRLIYYSQIVNDFQKGDIAEGYSVSREKKESFPLTVTSAQKNPTAFYLCASSIPGANSNQPQHFGDGTRLSIL.